These 8 T cell receptor beta chains were sequenced from one sample in a study of shared clonotypes between healthy human individuals. Profiled with immunoSEQ multiplex PCR; TCRdb holds only in-frame clones, not every one. Of 2 million to 2.5 million clones in the sample, more than 85% were seen once. Sequenced input: naive CD4+ T cells from PBMCs. Subset defined: CD45RA+ positively selected. All receptors derive from a young man in good health. Some clones in this sample may be carry-over from other donors' samples.

The chain recombines TRBV9 with TRBJ1-4, with D perhaps matching TRBD1 (5 bases). Germline loops: CDR1 SGDLS, CDR2 YYNGEE. This CDR3 has 16 amino acids. V shed 2 bases and J shed 3 bases, with 14 bases lying between them. For the CDR3, the DNA is TGTGCCAGCAGCGTGGGGGGGACCCCCGCTAATGAAAAACTGTTTTTT. It yields the protein CASSVGGTPANEKLFF.

The rearrangement uses TRBV28 and TRBJ2-5; D is possibly TRBD1 (5 bases). Germline V gene lookup returns CDR1 MDHEN and CDR2 SYDVKM. There are 14 residues in the CDR3. Trimming shortened V by 2 bases and J by 1 base, and 8 bases separated the two germline ends. In DNA, the CDR3 is TGTGCCAGCAGTTTAATTACAGGCCAAGAGACCCAGTACTTC. Protein product: CASSLITGQETQYF.

The V and J genes are TRBV6-1 and TRBJ2-7, with TRBD1 as a possible D gene (6 bases). This CDR3 has 15 residues. Between the trimmed V and J ends, which lost 10 bases and 3 bases, there was a span of 22 bases. Germline CDR1 is MNHNS and CDR2 is SASEGT. This chain's CDR3 is CATYHWTAYIYEQYF. CDR3 DNA sequence: TGTGCCACATATCATTGGACAGCTTATATCTACGAGCAGTACTTC.

The rearrangement links TRBV5-1 to TRBJ1-2; D unresolved. V lost 5 bases, J lost 0 bases, and 11 bases lay in between. The CDR3 spans 14 residues. Germline V lookup: CDR1 SGHRS, CDR2 YFSETQ. The CDR3 DNA sequence: TGCGCCAGCAGAGGAGGCTTATCTAACTATGGCTACACCTTC. This gives the protein CASRGGLSNYGYTF.

The chain employs TRBV9 and TRBJ2-7, with 11 bases matching TRBD2. V shed 2 bases, J shed 5 bases, and the junction held 9 bases outside the gene matches. This CDR3 is 16 amino acids long. CDR1 SGDLS and CDR2 YYNGEE come from the germline V gene. Here the CDR3 reads CASSVLALAGGHEQYF. As DNA, the CDR3 is TGTGCCAGCAGCGTCTTAGCCCTAGCGGGAGGCCACGAGCAGTACTTC.

In regard to this clone: Other DNA variants within this sample encode the same CDR3. The chain uses TRBV28 and TRBJ1-1; 8 positions match TRBD1. Trimming took 5 bases from V and 1 from J; bases not matched to a gene: 6. This CDR3 spans 15 amino acids. In germline, CDR1 is MDHEN, CDR2 SYDVKM. The CDR3 DNA is TGTGCCAGCAGTCGTCGACAGGGGTGGAACACTGAAGCTTTCTTT. Residues: CASSRRQGWNTEAFF.

The chain has TRBV28 and TRBJ1-6; 10 positions match TRBD1. The CDR3 runs 14 residues. V shed 6 bases, J shed 10 bases, and the junction held 6 bases outside the gene matches. Germline V CDR1 and CDR2: MDHEN, SYDVKM. The CDR3 region is CASRTGQGFSPLHF. In nucleotides, the CDR3 is TGTGCCAGCAGAACGGGACAGGGGTTCTCACCCCTCCACTTT.

This clone appeared once. V and J are TRBV7-8 and TRBJ2-2, with D perhaps TRBD2 (5 bases). Germline V gene sequence: CDR1 SGHVS, CDR2 FQNEAQ. There are 13 residues in the CDR3. The V gene lost 3 bases and the J gene lost 7 bases, with 9 bases spanning the gap. The CDR3 protein is CASSFRRDGELFF. CDR3 bases: TGTGCCAGCAGCTTTCGCCGGGACGGGGAGCTGTTTTTT.